This TCR beta chain derives from a study of control samples from healthy donors and cancer patients. The CDR3 loop spans 15 amino acids. V shed 5 bases and J 2 bases; nucleotides not matched to a gene: 5. CDR1 is MGHRA and CDR2 is YSYEKL in the germline V gene. Repertoires were generated with immunoSEQ multiplex PCR, while TCRdb's copy carries only in-frame clones and drops some. The sample carries 150,000 or so clones, over 85% recorded once. This TCR came from a woman between 40 and 55 years old in good health. V usage is TRBV4-1 and J usage is TRBJ2-7, with 11 positions matching TRBD2. The sequenced material came from blood. The CDR3 region is CASSFRLAGPYEQYF. The CDR3 DNA reads TGCGCCAGCAGCTTCAGACTAGCGGGGCCCTACGAGCAGTACTTC.